This TCR beta chain was observed in a study of blood T cell repertoires in COVID-19. For the study at large: Samples came from the United States, Italy and Spain, spanning acute and convalescent COVID-19.

The ends were cut back, 6 bases at V and 6 bases at J, with 17 bases in the middle. The CDR3 totals 14 residues. CDR1 is LNHDA and CDR2 is SQIVND in the germline V gene (reference sequence). Original data processing: Amplified reference gene primers provided the basis for estimating nucleated cell counts. TCRdb keeps only in-frame clones here, not all; method: immunoSEQ multiplex PCR. Clonal size and the V and J genes are those of that table, whereas D and trimming came from the DNA. In the table there are about 71,000 clones, approximately 90% of which are singletons. The sequenced material came from peripheral blood. The receptor's source is a woman between 18 and 29 years old with acute or convalescent COVID-19. This rearrangement joins TRBV19 to TRBJ1-1, with D maybe TRBD1 (6 bases). The CDR3 region is CASRGRGLGPEAFF. The CDR3 DNA reads as TGTGCCAGTAGGGGCAGGGGCCTTGGACCTGAAGCTTTCTTT. The whole variable domain, remainder taken from reference TRBV19 and TRBJ1-1, is DGGITQSPKYLFRKEGQNVTLSCEQNLNHDAMYWYRQDPGQGLRLIYYSQIVNDFQKGDIAEGYSVSREKKESFPLTVTSAQKNPTAFYLCASRGRGLGPEAFFGQGTRLTVV.